This T cell receptor beta chain comes out of a study of OX40 agonist ivuxolimab in advanced cancers. In the study overall: Patient treatment consisted of intravenous ivuxolimab administration every 2 weeks at 0.01 to 10 mg/kg. Whole-study findings and limits: Some of the lowest clonal expansion was seen in partial responders at 0.1-3.0 mg/kg. Some nonresponders likewise displayed low normalized T-cell clonal expansion. At 0.1 to 3.0 mg/kg, clonal expansion of CD4+ and CD8+ blood T cells had occurred by week 6.

For this clone: Its antigen is undetermined.

J was trimmed by 4 bases and V by 10 bases; bases with no gene match: 7. The CDR3 consists of 13 residues. Germline CDR1 is SGHTA and CDR2 is FQGNSA. This table comes from immunoSEQ multiplex PCR, and its TCRdb copy is limited to in-frame clones, with some not included. The data contain 68,000 or so clones, around four fifths of them singletons. V gene TRBV7-2 combines with J gene TRBJ1-2; 9 nucleotides match TRBD1. This sample comprised CD4+ or CD8+ T cells sorted from blood, obtained in a trial of the OX40 agonist ivuxolimab. This clonotype originated in an adult with an advanced solid tumor such as melanoma, head and neck, liver or kidney cancer. The CDR3 region has the DNA TGTGCCACCGAGACAGGGGGTAGCTATGGCTACACCTTC. Encoded protein: CATETGGSYGYTF.